This T cell receptor (beta chain) comes out of a study of T-cell memory formation after mild COVID-19. Study findings and constraints: Mainly CM and EM harbored the contracting CD4+ clones; mainly EMRA harbored the CD8+ ones. A subset of responding clones appeared in pre-infection memory, suggesting cross-reactive memory joined. CD4/CD8 balance characterized clones contracting day 15 to 85, and CD4+ skew characterized later expanders.

Constant-segment primers were used for 5'RACE, and the resulting TCR alpha and TCR beta cDNA libraries carried sample barcodes and UMIs. TCRdb re-called the 5' RACE reads with MiXCR, one entry per CDR3 protein. The profile shows some 300,000 distinct CDR3 sequences, 20% to 25% of them singletons. This clonotype came up many times. Its antigen is still unknown. The J segment lost 3 bases and the V segment lost 5 bases, leaving 9 bases of the junction unmatched. Germline values: CDR1 SGHTA, CDR2 FQGNSA. The CDR3 loop spans 17 amino acids. V and J are TRBV7-2 and TRBJ2-3; 12 bases agree with TRBD2. This clonotype was obtained from a man aged 18 to 29 who had mild COVID-19 (a few samples of this study predate the infection). Cell type and time point are not known. The specimen sequenced was PBMCs or a T cell subset sorted from them (not recorded which). The CDR3 is CASSPSGGAVRTDTQYF. DNA of the CDR3: TGTGCCAGCAGCCCTAGCGGGGGGGCCGTCAGGACAGATACGCAGTATTTT.